Listed below are T cell receptor beta chains from one sample, sequenced in a study of control samples from healthy donors and cancer patients. The repertoire was sequenced with immunoSEQ multiplex PCR; TCRdb's copy has only in-frame clones and lacks some. The table shows 40,000 or so clones, with around 82% occurring only once. Specimen: PBMCs. The receptors stem from a woman in her sixties with lung cancer. CDR3s include the opening cysteine and the closing phenylalanine or tryptophan.

V	J	CDR3
TRBV9	TRBJ2-7	CASSETGQGDYEQYF
TRBV4-1	TRBJ1-2	CASSQDARGDREGYTF
TRBV4-2	TRBJ1-4	CASSQDRDPGAVGEKLFF
TRBV11-2	TRBJ1-4	CASSPDPERQGRLFF
TRBV2	TRBJ1-3	CASSKGQDSGNTIYF
TRBV7-2	TRBJ1-5	CASSLRDIHQPQHF
TRBV29-1	TRBJ2-7	CSAAPTGGGRYEQYF
TRBV7-3	TRBJ1-3	CASSLDRSSGNTIYF
TRBV29-1	TRBJ2-1	CSALGGLAGPNEQFF
TRBV3-1/TRBV3-2	TRBJ1-1	CASSPYKQGGGWRTEAFF
TRBV10-1	TRBJ1-3	CASSESRASGNTIYF
TRBV18	TRBJ2-3	CASSPPLGGAAPDTQYF
TRBV2	TRBJ2-3	CASSPGLGTDTQYF
TRBV4-3	TRBJ2-1	CASSQDSGWRDYNEQFF
TRBV9	TRBJ1-1	CASSVGLTRVNTEAFF
TRBV7-8	TRBJ2-1	CASGPSTGTGQSSSYNEQFF
TRBV5-4	TRBJ2-3	CASSTRQGGSTDTQYF
TRBV7-6	TRBJ2-2	CASSQGQGARGGELFF
TRBV6-2/TRBV6-3	TRBJ2-1	CASSYSYNEQFF
TRBV7-7	TRBJ2-2	CASSLGSQGTGELFF
TRBV10-3	TRBJ2-7	CAISVGDYEQYF
TRBV2	TRBJ1-1	CASVQYMNTEAFF
TRBV14	TRBJ2-5	CASSQEWGSETQYF
TRBV7-2	TRBJ2-2	CASSLSGTGELFF
TRBV19	TRBJ1-2	CASSSGQGWVSPSGYTF
TRBV6-6	TRBJ2-6	CASSRFNSNSGANVLTF
TRBV2	TRBJ2-5	CASSQGGGETQYF
TRBV7-2	TRBJ1-5	CASSPNSAQPQHF
TRBV7-2	TRBJ2-3	CASSLSGTTDTQYF